The 17 T cell receptor beta chains reported below all come from one sample, sequenced in a study of PD-L1 blockade in urothelial cancer. Profiled with immunoSEQ multiplex PCR; TCRdb holds only in-frame clones, not every one. There are 40,000 to 45,000 clones in the sample; around 80% occur only once, and less than 3.5% lies in the top ten. The sample consisted of PBMCs, taken around atezolizumab (anti-PD-L1) treatment. The receptors here all came from a man aged 65 to 79 with urothelial cancer.

The chain joins TRBV5-6 to TRBJ2-7; a weak D match, TRBD1 (6 bases). CDR3 length: 14 amino acids. Germline-derived CDR1 and CDR2 are SGHDT and YYEEEE. Trimming took off 4 bases at V and 7 bases at J, with 18 bases between the two ends. The CDR3 sequence: CASSLRTGLREQYF. CDR3 DNA: TGTGCCAGCAGCCTCCGTACAGGGCTAAGGGAGCAGTACTTC. Filled out from reference TRBV5-6 and TRBJ2-7, the complete variable domain reads DAGVTQSPTHLIKTRGQQVTLRCSPKSGHDTVSWYQQALGQGPQFIFQYYEEEERQRGNFPDRFSGHQFPNYSSELNVNALLLGDSALYLCASSLRTGLREQYFGPGTRLTVT.

This sequence joins TRBV5-1 and TRBJ1-2; D call uncertain. The ends were cut back, 2 bases at V and 5 bases at J, with 13 bases in the middle. This CDR3 spans 14 amino acids. Germline CDR1 reads SGHRS; CDR2 reads YFSETQ. This CDR3 is CASSFSAPAYGYTF. DNA of the CDR3: TGCGCCAGCAGCTTTAGCGCGCCAGCATATGGCTACACCTTC.

The chain is built from TRBV7-2 and TRBJ2-5; D gene uncertain. The CDR3 runs 13 residues. The germline CDR1 and CDR2 sequences are SGHTA and FQGNSA. Trimming cost V 3 bases and J 1 base, with 6 bases left between them. The CDR3 DNA reads TGTGCCAGCAGCTTCGTCAGCCAAGAGACCCAGTACTTC. Translated, it gives CASSFVSQETQYF.

The rearrangement joins TRBV19 to TRBJ1-1; tentative D call: TRBD1 (5 bases). The CDR3 has 15 residues. Germline V CDR1 and CDR2: LNHDA, SQIVND (reference sequence). V was shortened by 4 bases and J by 1 base, with 13 bases between the two germline ends. CDR3 sequence reads: CASSTLWQGNTEAFF. CDR3 coding DNA: TGTGCCAGTAGTACCCTCTGGCAGGGGAACACTGAAGCTTTCTTT.

The genes are TRBV7-3 and TRBJ2-3, with 12 bases aligning to TRBD2. Per the germline V gene, CDR1 is SGHTA and CDR2 is FQGTGA. The CDR3 spans 15 residues. V gave up 5 bases and J gave up 8 bases; unmatched junction bases: 8. The CDR3 spells CASSPRLAGASTQYF. The DNA of the CDR3 is TGTGCCAGCAGCCCCCGACTAGCGGGGGCCAGTACGCAGTATTTT.

The rearrangement links TRBV28 to TRBJ1-1; possible D gene TRBD1, 6 bases. The CDR3 contains 15 residues. Germline V gene lookup returns CDR1 MDHEN and CDR2 SYDVKM. V was pared by 6 bases and J by 1 base, with 15 bases between. CDR3 protein: CASRVAGGRNTEAFF. The CDR3 nucleotides are TGTGCCAGCAGGGTAGCCGGGGGGCGGAACACTGAAGCTTTCTTT.

The rearrangement uses TRBV27 and TRBJ1-1, with D perhaps matching TRBD1 (6 bases). Trimming removed 3 bases from V and 8 bases from J, with 10 bases in between. Germline-derived CDR1 and CDR2 are MNHEY and SMNVEV (reference sequence). The CDR3 is made up of 12 amino acids. CDR3 bases: TGTGCCAGCAGTTTTCTACAGGGAGAAGCTTTCTTT. This sequence encodes CASSFLQGEAFF.

J is TRBJ1-1 and V is TRBV9; possibly TRBD1 for D (6 bases). There are 14 residues in the CDR3. Per germline, CDR1 SGDLS and CDR2 YYNGEE. Between the trimmed V and J ends, which lost 3 bases and 4 bases, there was a span of 13 bases. CDR3: CASSGGPEGTEAFF. CDR3 DNA: TGTGCCAGCAGCGGGGGGCCCGAGGGCACTGAAGCTTTCTTT.

In DNA, the CDR3 is TGTGCCAGCAGCCACCCCACTAATGGCGGGAGCTCCTACAATGAGCAGTTCTTC. Its translation: CASSHPTNGGSSYNEQFF. This sequence joins TRBV14 and TRBJ2-1; 7 nucleotides line up with TRBD2. The V and J ends lost 3 bases and 0 bases, in that order; junction bases with no gene match: 11. Germline values: CDR1 SGHDN, CDR2 FVKESK. CDR3 length: 18 amino acids.

The chain links TRBV7-6 to TRBJ1-1; 7 bases are a match to TRBD1. CDR1 and CDR2 (germline): SGHVS, FNYEAQ. The V and J ends lost 5 bases and 2 bases, in that order; junction bases with no gene match: 5. CDR3 size: 14 residues. CDR3 sequence reads: CASSQNRGNTEAFF. As DNA, the CDR3 is TGTGCCAGCAGCCAAAACAGGGGAAACACTGAAGCTTTCTTT.

This chain joins TRBV7-9 and TRBJ2-1; D is unclear. The V end lost 4 bases, the J end lost 2 bases, and 9 bases lay between the germline ends. Germline assignment: CDR1 SEHNR and CDR2 FQNEAQ (reference sequence). The CDR3 is 14 amino acids. The CDR3 region is CASSWSGTYNEQFF. The CDR3 DNA reads as TGTGCCAGCAGCTGGTCAGGCACCTACAATGAGCAGTTCTTC. The full variable domain, in which reference TRBV7-9 and TRBJ2-1 provide the parts outside the CDR3, is DTGVSQNPRHKITKRGQNVTFRCDPISEHNRLYWYRQTLGQGPEFLTYFQNEAQLEKSRLLSDRFSAERPKGSFSTLEIQRTEQGDSAMYLCASSWSGTYNEQFFGPGTRLTVL.

This clone was detected once. V usage is TRBV7-2 and J usage is TRBJ2-1; 11 bases agree with TRBD1. This CDR3 is 18 amino acids long. V was clipped by 4 bases and J by 4 bases; unmatched bases: 12. Germline assignment: CDR1 SGHTA and CDR2 FQGNSA. The CDR3 nucleotides read TGTGCCAGCAGCTCCCCCCGCAACCGGGACAGGGGGTACAATGAGCAGTTCTTC. The encoded protein is CASSSPRNRDRGYNEQFF.

The rearrangement links TRBV28 to TRBJ2-6; perhaps TRBD1 as D (5 bases). Germline CDR1 reads MDHEN; CDR2 reads SYDVKM. Between the trimmed V and J ends, which lost 3 bases and 0 bases, there was a span of 12 bases. The CDR3 has 17 residues. The CDR3 DNA reads TGTGCCAGCAGTTTCGGGCTAGGGGCCTCTGGGGCCAACGTCCTGACTTTC. Its protein product is CASSFGLGASGANVLTF.

The chain uses TRBV18 and TRBJ1-3; 8 bases agree with TRBD1. Per germline, CDR1 KGHSH and CDR2 LQKENI. CDR3 length equals 14 residues. The V and J ends lost 4 bases and 3 bases, in that order; junction bases with no gene match: 2. CDR3 DNA: TGTGCCAGCTCACTGGACAGGGTTGGAAACACCATATATTTT. Its protein product is CASSLDRVGNTIYF.

The gene calls are TRBV7-3 and TRBJ2-3; 13 bases fit TRBD2. CDR1 and CDR2 (germline): SGHTA, FQGTGA. V was pared by 6 bases and J by 6 bases, with 12 bases of the junction left unmatched. This CDR3 has 17 amino acids. This CDR3 is CASSLGTSGAGGDTQYF. The DNA of the CDR3 is TGTGCCAGCAGTTTAGGGACTAGCGGGGCCGGGGGGGATACGCAGTATTTT. Filled out from reference TRBV7-3 and TRBJ2-3, the complete variable domain reads GAGVSQTPSNKVTEKGKYVELRCDPISGHTALYWYRQSLGQGPEFLIYFQGTGAADDSGLPNDRFFAVRPEGSVSTLKIQRTERGDSAVYLCASSLGTSGAGGDTQYFGPGTRLTVL.

The V and J genes are TRBV7-9 and TRBJ2-5, with D perhaps TRBD2 (6 bases). Trimming left V 8 bases short and J 5 bases short, with 24 bases between. Germline CDR1 SEHNR, CDR2 FQNEAQ (reference sequence). This CDR3 has 16 residues. The CDR3 DNA reads TGTGCCAGCGGCTCGGAAGGGCTCCTCCGGGGGGAGACCCAGTACTTC. Translation: CASGSEGLLRGETQYF.

This chain links TRBV7-9 with TRBJ1-4, with 12 bases that match TRBD1. The V gene's germline CDR1 is SEHNR and CDR2 FQNEAQ (reference sequence). This CDR3 is built from 17 residues. Trimming cost V 5 bases and J 8 bases; bases outside gene matches: 12. DNA of the CDR3: TGTGCCAGCAGCGAAAGGGACAGGGGGCCGGGCCCCGAAAAACTGTTTTTT. This sequence encodes CASSERDRGPGPEKLFF.